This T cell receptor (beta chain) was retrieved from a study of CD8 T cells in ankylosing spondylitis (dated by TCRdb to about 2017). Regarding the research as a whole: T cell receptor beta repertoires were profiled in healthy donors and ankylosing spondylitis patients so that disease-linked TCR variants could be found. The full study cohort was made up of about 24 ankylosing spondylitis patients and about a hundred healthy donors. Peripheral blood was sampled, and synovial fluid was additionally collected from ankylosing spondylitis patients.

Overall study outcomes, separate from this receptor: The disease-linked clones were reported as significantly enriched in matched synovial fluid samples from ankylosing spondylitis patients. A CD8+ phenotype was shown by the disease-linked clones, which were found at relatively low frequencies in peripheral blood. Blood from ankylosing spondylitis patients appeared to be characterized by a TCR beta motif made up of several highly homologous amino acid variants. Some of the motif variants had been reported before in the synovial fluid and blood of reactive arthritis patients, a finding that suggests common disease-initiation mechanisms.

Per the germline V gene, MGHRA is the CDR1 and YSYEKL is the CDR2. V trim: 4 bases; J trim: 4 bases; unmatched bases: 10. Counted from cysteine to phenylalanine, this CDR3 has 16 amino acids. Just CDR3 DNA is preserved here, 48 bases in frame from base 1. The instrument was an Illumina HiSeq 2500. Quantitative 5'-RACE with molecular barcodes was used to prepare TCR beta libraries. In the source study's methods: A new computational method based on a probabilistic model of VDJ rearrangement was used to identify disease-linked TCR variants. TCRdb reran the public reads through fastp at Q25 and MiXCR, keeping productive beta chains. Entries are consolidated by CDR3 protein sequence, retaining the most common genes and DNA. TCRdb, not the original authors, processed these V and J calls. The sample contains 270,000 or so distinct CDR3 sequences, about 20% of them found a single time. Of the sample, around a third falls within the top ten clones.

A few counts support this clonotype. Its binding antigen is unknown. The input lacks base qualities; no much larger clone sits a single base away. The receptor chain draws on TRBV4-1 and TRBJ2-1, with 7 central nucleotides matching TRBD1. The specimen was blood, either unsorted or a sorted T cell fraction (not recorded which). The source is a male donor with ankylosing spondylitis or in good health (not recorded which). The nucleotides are TGCGCCAGCAGCCCGCAAATTTCGGACAGGTACAATGAGCAGTTCTTC. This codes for CASSPQISDRYNEQFF.